This T cell receptor beta chain was profiled in a study of T cells after somatic rescue of genetic block. The V gene's germline CDR1 is SNHLY and CDR2 FYNNEI. Trimming shortened V by 8 bases and J by 2 bases, and 12 bases separated the two germline ends. The CDR3 is made up of 14 amino acids. The data were produced by immunoSEQ multiplex PCR, yet TCRdb's version contains in-frame clones alone and is incomplete. The repertoire has around 70,000 clones, approximately 90% of them found once; the top ten carry around 3%. The genes are TRBV2 and TRBJ2-2; D could derive from TRBD1 or TRBD2 (6 bases each). Sequencing was done on a sample of peripheral blood mononuclear cells (PBMCs). The TCR comes from a man aged 40-49 years. CDR3 in amino acids: CASDPGANTGELFF. The CDR3 nucleotides are TGTGCCAGCGACCCGGGGGCCAACACCGGGGAGCTGTTTTTT.